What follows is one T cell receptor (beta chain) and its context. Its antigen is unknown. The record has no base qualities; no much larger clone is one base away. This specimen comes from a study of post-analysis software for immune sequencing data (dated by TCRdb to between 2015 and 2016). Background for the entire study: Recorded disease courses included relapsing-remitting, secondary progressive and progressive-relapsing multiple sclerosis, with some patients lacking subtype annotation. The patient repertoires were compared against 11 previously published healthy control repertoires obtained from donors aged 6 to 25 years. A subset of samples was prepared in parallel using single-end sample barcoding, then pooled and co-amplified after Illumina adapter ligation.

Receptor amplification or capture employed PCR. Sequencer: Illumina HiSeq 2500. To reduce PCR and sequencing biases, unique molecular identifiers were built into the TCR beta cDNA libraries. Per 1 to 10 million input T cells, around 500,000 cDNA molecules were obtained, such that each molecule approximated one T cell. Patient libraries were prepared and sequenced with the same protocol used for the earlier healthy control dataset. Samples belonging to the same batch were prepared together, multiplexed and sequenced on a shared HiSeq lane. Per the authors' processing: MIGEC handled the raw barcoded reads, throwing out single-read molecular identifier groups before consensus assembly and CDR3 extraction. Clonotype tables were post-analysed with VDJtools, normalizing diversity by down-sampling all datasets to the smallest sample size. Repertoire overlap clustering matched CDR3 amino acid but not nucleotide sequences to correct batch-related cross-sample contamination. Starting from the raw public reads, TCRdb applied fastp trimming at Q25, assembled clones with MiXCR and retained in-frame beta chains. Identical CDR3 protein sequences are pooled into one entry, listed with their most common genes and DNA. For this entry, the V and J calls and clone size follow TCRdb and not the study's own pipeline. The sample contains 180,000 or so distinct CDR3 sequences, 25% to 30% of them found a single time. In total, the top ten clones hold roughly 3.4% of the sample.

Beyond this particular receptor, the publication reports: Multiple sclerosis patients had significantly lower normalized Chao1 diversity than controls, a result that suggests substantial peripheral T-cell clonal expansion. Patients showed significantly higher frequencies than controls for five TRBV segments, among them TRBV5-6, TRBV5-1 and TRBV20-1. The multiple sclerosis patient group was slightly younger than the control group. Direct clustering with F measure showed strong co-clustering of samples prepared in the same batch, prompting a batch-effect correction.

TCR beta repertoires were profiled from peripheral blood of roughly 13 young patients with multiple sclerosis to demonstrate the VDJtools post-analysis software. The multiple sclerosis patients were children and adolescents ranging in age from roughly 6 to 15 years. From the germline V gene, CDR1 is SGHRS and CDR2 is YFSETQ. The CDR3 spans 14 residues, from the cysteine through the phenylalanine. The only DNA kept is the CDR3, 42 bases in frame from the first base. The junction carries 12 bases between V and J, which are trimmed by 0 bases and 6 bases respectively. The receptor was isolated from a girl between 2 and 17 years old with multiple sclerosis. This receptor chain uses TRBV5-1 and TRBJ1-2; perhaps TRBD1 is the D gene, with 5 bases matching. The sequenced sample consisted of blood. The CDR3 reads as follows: CASSLGSGRDGYTF. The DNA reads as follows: TGCGCCAGCAGCTTGGGATCAGGGCGGGATGGCTACACCTTC. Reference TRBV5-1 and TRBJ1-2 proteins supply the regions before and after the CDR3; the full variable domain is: KAGVTQTPRYLIKTRGQQVTLSCSPISGHRSVSWYQQTPGQGLQFLFEYFSETQRNKGNFPGRFSGRQFSNSRSEMNVSTLELGDSALYLCASSLGSGRDGYTFGSGTRLTVV.